A selection of T cell receptor beta chains follows, all from one sample in a study of T cell responses to AZD1222 COVID-19 vaccine. The assay was immunoSEQ multiplex PCR, and TCRdb's table has in-frame clones only and misses some. In the table there are about 120,000 clones, about nine tenths of which are singletons. The specimen was peripheral blood, collected 28 days after the second AZD1222 dose. These receptors were collected from an adult who received the AZD1222 COVID-19 vaccine. Both conserved end residues are part of each CDR3. D genes are given only for firm matches. Clone size is given for some rows only: seen once, a few or many times, or a class if the clone is expanded.

CDR3: CASSPLRDGTYEQYF; DNA: TGTGCCAGCAGTCCTCTCCGGGACGGTACCTACGAGCAGTACTTC; size: -; V: TRBV6-5; D: -; J: TRBJ2-7
CDR3: CASSPPGQGLGQYF; DNA: TGTGCCAGCAGCCCACCGGGACAGGGCTTGGGGCAGTACTTC; size: -; V: TRBV7-9; D: TRBD1; J: TRBJ2-7
CDR3: CASSLPTVGVTEAFF; DNA: TGTGCCAGCAGTTTACCGACGGTGGGGGTCACTGAAGCTTTCTTT; size: -; V: TRBV28; D: -; J: TRBJ1-1
CDR3: CASSQDAGTALFPDTQYF; DNA: TGCGCCAGCAGCCAAGATGCCGGGACAGCCCTCTTTCCAGATACGCAGTATTTT; size: -; V: TRBV4-3; D: TRBD1; J: TRBJ2-3
CDR3: CASSVVPSSYEQYF; DNA: TGTGCCAGCAGCGTAGTCCCTAGCTCCTACGAGCAGTACTTC; size: -; V: TRBV9; D: -; J: TRBJ2-7
CDR3: CASKAGANTEAFF; DNA: TGTGCCAGCAAGGCCGGAGCGAACACTGAAGCTTTCTTT; size: -; V: TRBV2; D: -; J: TRBJ1-1
CDR3: CATRGSRSHMNTEAFF; DNA: TGTGCCACCCGGGGGAGCCGGAGTCACATGAACACTGAAGCTTTCTTT; size: -; V: TRBV24-1; D: -; J: TRBJ1-1
CDR3: CASSLGDTQYF; DNA: TGTGCCAGCTCACTAGGGGATACGCAGTATTTT; size: -; V: TRBV6-5; D: -; J: TRBJ2-3
CDR3: CASSHASRETEAFF; DNA: TGCGCCAGCAGCCATGCATCCAGGGAAACTGAAGCTTTCTTT; size: -; V: TRBV4-1; D: -; J: TRBJ1-1
CDR3: CAISESMGAGETQYF; DNA: TGTGCCATCAGTGAGTCGATGGGGGCCGGGGAGACCCAGTACTTC; size: -; V: TRBV10-3; D: -; J: TRBJ2-5
CDR3: CASSPGTNYGYTF; DNA: TGTGCCAGCAGCCCCGGGACAAACTATGGCTACACCTTC; size: -; V: TRBV5-4; D: -; J: TRBJ1-2
CDR3: CASGQPGAGNQPQHF; DNA: TGTGCCAGCGGCCAGCCCGGGGCGGGCAATCAGCCCCAGCATTTT; size: once; V: TRBV28; D: -; J: TRBJ1-5
CDR3: CASSEQVNTEAFF; DNA: TGTGCCAGTAGTGAACAGGTGAACACTGAAGCTTTCTTT; size: -; V: TRBV19; D: -; J: TRBJ1-1
CDR3: CASSLFGGLGGYTF; DNA: TGTGCCAGCAGCTTATTTGGGGGCCTAGGCGGCTACACCTTC; size: -; V: TRBV13; D: -; J: TRBJ1-2
CDR3: CASSLFDRGSDSPLHF; DNA: TGTGCCAGCAGTTTATTTGACAGGGGAAGCGATTCACCCCTCCACTTT; size: -; V: TRBV27; D: TRBD1; J: TRBJ1-6
CDR3: CASSPQGAGGYGYTF; DNA: TGTGCCAGCAGCCCCCAGGGGGCCGGCGGCTATGGCTACACCTTC; size: -; V: TRBV3-1/TRBV3-2; D: TRBD1; J: TRBJ1-2
CDR3: CASSQEAPRSSGNTIYF; DNA: TGCGCCAGCAGCCAAGAGGCGCCCCGAAGCTCTGGAAACACCATATATTTT; size: -; V: TRBV4-1; D: -; J: TRBJ1-3
CDR3: CASSRLYGYTF; DNA: TGTGCCAGCAGTCGTCTTTATGGCTACACCTTC; size: -; V: TRBV6-5; D: -; J: TRBJ1-2
CDR3: CASSILDANSPLHF; DNA: TGTGCCAGTAGTATTCTCGACGCAAATTCACCCCTCCACTTT; size: -; V: TRBV19; D: -; J: TRBJ1-6
CDR3: CASSYIQAGGEKLFF; DNA: TGTGCCAGCAGTTACATACAGGCCGGTGGTGAAAAACTGTTTTTT; size: -; V: TRBV6-5; D: -; J: TRBJ1-4